A single sample gave rise to the 26 T cell receptor beta chains below, sequenced in a study of blood T cell repertoires in COVID-19. Method: immunoSEQ multiplex PCR; TCRdb's copy keeps in-frame clones and lacks some. This sample has around 120,000 clones, with approximately 80% found just once. The sample comprised peripheral blood. The receptors derive from a man aged 65-85 years with active or convalescent COVID-19.

V and J are TRBV7-2 and TRBJ2-4, with D possibly being TRBD2 (5 bases). This CDR3 is 15 amino acids long. Per the germline V gene, CDR1 is SGHTA and CDR2 is FQGNSA. V lost 7 bases and J lost 5, with 18 bases in between. DNA of the CDR3: TGTGCCAGCATCCCGGGCGGAGGTCGCGAAAACATTCAGTACTTC. This translates into CASIPGGGRENIQYF.

The CDR3 loop is CASSSDRGNSYEQYF. Here the CDR3 DNA reads TGTGCCAGTAGCTCGGACAGGGGTAACTCCTACGAGCAGTACTTC. The chain combines TRBV19 with TRBJ2-7, with TRBD1 matching over 9 bases. CDR1 and CDR2 (germline): LNHDA, SQIVND (reference sequence). With 6 bases clipped from V and 0 bases from J, the junction kept 6 bases outside the gene matches. The CDR3 is 15 amino acids.

The DNA of the CDR3 is TGTGCCAGCAGCGGGGGACTAGCGGGAGGGGTCAACACCGGGGAGCTGTTTTTT. Its protein product is CASSGGLAGGVNTGELFF. The chain uses TRBV5-4 and TRBJ2-2; 16 bases fit TRBD2. This CDR3 spans 18 amino acids. In germline, CDR1 is SGHNT, CDR2 YYREEE (reference sequence). V shed 4 bases, J shed 2 bases, and the junction held 5 bases outside the gene matches.

The chain has TRBV7-2 and TRBJ2-7; no clear D. The CDR3 has 14 residues. The germline V and J ends were trimmed by 4 bases and 2 bases, with 12 bases remaining between them. Germline V gene data show CDR1 as SGHTA and CDR2 as FQGNSA. CDR3 region: CASSSRSGPYEQYF. The CDR3 nucleotides are TGTGCCAGCAGCTCTCGGTCAGGCCCCTACGAGCAGTACTTC.

The chain recombines TRBV6-1 with TRBJ1-6; unclear D gene. The CDR3 has 15 residues. V shed 2 bases and J shed 6 bases, with 11 bases lying between them. The germline gives CDR1 MNHNS, CDR2 SASEGT. The CDR3 nucleotides read TGTGCCAGCAGTGAACTAACAGAACCTAATTCACCCCTCCACTTT. As protein: CASSELTEPNSPLHF.

The chain links TRBV5-4 to TRBJ2-1, with D perhaps matching TRBD2 (6 bases). The ends were cut back, 4 bases at V and 5 bases at J, with 13 bases in the middle. The CDR3 loop spans 14 amino acids. Germline CDR1 SGHNT, CDR2 YYREEE (reference sequence). In DNA, the CDR3 is TGTGCCAGCAGCGGAACGGGAGCACACAATGAGCAGTTCTTC. It specifies CASSGTGAHNEQFF.

The chain couples TRBV29-1 to TRBJ1-5; D is possibly TRBD1 (5 bases). The CDR3 runs 13 residues. Germline V gene lookup returns CDR1 SQVTM and CDR2 ANQGSEA. V lost 4 bases and J lost 3, with 10 bases in between. The CDR3: CSVGGGFNQPQHF. In DNA, the CDR3 is TGCAGCGTTGGGGGGGGTTTCAATCAGCCCCAGCATTTT. Variable domain in full (rest from reference TRBV29-1 and TRBJ1-5): SAVISQKPSRDICQRGTSLTIQCQVDSQVTMMFWYRQQPGQSLTLIATANQGSEATYESGFVIDKFPISRPNLTFSTLTVSNMSPEDSSIYLCSVGGGFNQPQHFGDGTRLSIL.

J is TRBJ1-1 and V is TRBV12-3 or TRBV12-4; D remains unclear. The CDR3 covers 11 residues. V shed 6 bases and J shed 3 bases, with 5 bases lying between them. CDR3 protein: CASSPDTEAFF. For the CDR3, the DNA is TGTGCCAGCAGCCCGGACACTGAAGCTTTCTTT.

A few counts support this clone. The chain links TRBV29-1 to TRBJ2-1, with TRBD1 matching over 7 bases. The CDR3 is 14 residues long. V was clipped by 0 bases and J by 4 bases; unmatched bases: 3. Germline lookup yields CDR1 SQVTM and CDR2 ANQGSEA. The CDR3 loop reads CSVEDGRGYNEQFF. The CDR3 DNA follows: TGCAGCGTTGAAGATGGCAGGGGGTACAATGAGCAGTTCTTC.

J is TRBJ1-1 and V is TRBV6-1, with D unclear. Looked up from germline, CDR1 is MNHNS and CDR2 is SASEGT. This CDR3 region has 15 residues. The germline V and J ends were trimmed by 0 bases and 7 bases, with 15 bases remaining between them. This chain's CDR3 is CASSEAGGRLSEAFF. In nucleotides, the CDR3 is TGTGCCAGCAGTGAAGCAGGAGGCAGGCTGAGTGAAGCTTTCTTT.

The chain employs TRBV10-2 and TRBJ2-1, with 10 bases fitting TRBD2. This CDR3 has 19 residues. Losses at the gene ends were 10 bases for V and 7 bases for J; bases not matched to a gene: 25. Looked up from germline, CDR1 is WSHSY and CDR2 is SAAADI. CDR3 DNA sequence: TGCGCCACCAACCCTTCTAGCGGGGGACCAGGAAGTCCGAAAAATGAGCAGTTCTTC. Its translation: CATNPSSGGPGSPKNEQFF.

This clone occurred once. The chain joins TRBV3-1 (or the pseudogene TRBV3-2) to TRBJ1-5; D gene unclear. Trimming pared 2 bases from V and 0 bases from J, leaving 8 bases between. Germline V gene sequence: CDR1 LGHDT, CDR2 YNNKEL (reference sequence). The CDR3 covers 15 residues. CDR3: CASSQNLNSNQPQHF. The CDR3 DNA is TGTGCCAGCAGCCAAAATCTAAATAGCAATCAGCCCCAGCATTTT.

The genes are TRBV9 and TRBJ1-2; 7 bases agree with TRBD1. CDR1 is SGDLS, CDR2 YYNGEE, per germline. After removal of 2 bases from V and 2 bases from J, the junction contained 3 bases not matched to a gene. This CDR3 comprises 14 residues. The CDR3 DNA reads TGTGCCAGCAGCGTCTCACAGGGGAACTATGGCTACACCTTC. As protein: CASSVSQGNYGYTF. The full variable domain, with the rest looked up from reference TRBV9 and TRBJ1-2, is DSGVTQTPKHLITATGQRVTLRCSPRSGDLSVYWYQQSLDQGLQFLIQYYNGEERAKGNILERFSAQQFPDLHSELNLSSLELGDSALYFCASSVSQGNYGYTFGSGTRLTVV.

The gene calls are TRBV21-1 and TRBJ1-6; the table assigns TRBD1, which was not confirmed against the DNA. TRBV21-1 is recorded as a pseudogene. The CDR3 length is 14 residues. This chain's CDR3 is CAVPQGSYNSPLHF. In nucleotides, the CDR3 is TGTGCCGTCCCTCAGGGTTCCTATAATTCACCCCTCCACTTT.

V is TRBV5-6 and J is TRBJ1-2; perhaps TRBD1 as D (6 bases). Germline V gives CDR1 SGHDT, CDR2 YYEEEE. The CDR3 is 14 amino acids. Trimming shortened V by 3 bases and J by 8 bases, and 17 bases separated the two germline ends. The CDR3 bases are TGTGCCAGCAGCTGGGGGCAAGGGACGGTCGGCTACACCTTC. It codes for CASSWGQGTVGYTF.

This rearrangement joins TRBV29-1 to TRBJ2-1, with 8 bases aligning to TRBD1. The CDR3 spans 14 residues. Trimming took 7 bases from V and 0 from J; bases not matched to a gene: 5. The germline CDR1 and CDR2 sequences are SQVTM and ANQGSEA. CDR3 residues: CSEGQGGSYNEQFF. For the CDR3, the DNA is TGCAGCGAAGGACAGGGAGGCTCCTACAATGAGCAGTTCTTC.

The chain has TRBV3-1 (or the pseudogene TRBV3-2) and TRBJ1-4, with a possible D match to TRBD1 (6 bases). Germline assignment: CDR1 LGHDT and CDR2 YNNKEL (reference sequence). Trimming pared 1 base from V and 7 bases from J, leaving 10 bases between. The CDR3 contains 14 residues. The DNA for the CDR3 is TGTGCCAGCAGCCAAGGGGGACATTCTGAAAAACTGTTTTTT. It is translated as CASSQGGHSEKLFF.

V usage is TRBV6-5 and J usage is TRBJ2-3, with 13 bases that match TRBD2. Unmatched junction bases numbered 6, after V lost 6 bases and J lost 6 bases. Germline CDR1 and CDR2: MNHEY and SVGAGI. This CDR3 has 15 residues. The CDR3 sequence is CASSLRTSGSDTQYF. Here the CDR3 DNA reads TGTGCCAGCAGCCTTCGGACTAGCGGGAGCGATACGCAGTATTTT.

V usage is TRBV10-3 and J usage is TRBJ2-7; D perhaps matches TRBD1 (6 bases). The CDR3 is 12 residues long. CDR1 is ENHRY, CDR2 SYGVKD, per germline. V shed 6 bases and J shed 3 bases, with 9 bases lying between them. In DNA form, the CDR3 reads TGTGCCATCAGGGACAGTCGCTACGAGCAGTACTTC. It is translated as CAIRDSRYEQYF.

V and J are TRBV4-3 and TRBJ1-4; possible D gene TRBD1, 5 bases. The germline V gene encodes CDR1 LGHNA and CDR2 YSLEER. The CDR3 sequence is 13 residues long. V was cut by 0 bases and J by 8 bases, with 7 bases left in between. CDR3 in DNA: TGCGCCAGCAGCCAAGAGCGGGGGGAAAAACTGTTTTTT. It is translated as CASSQERGEKLFF.

The rearrangement joins TRBV6-2 or TRBV6-3 to TRBJ1-5; D perhaps matches TRBD1 (5 bases). This CDR3 region has 13 residues. V was pared by 5 bases and J by 1 base, with 6 bases between. Germline V CDR1 and CDR2: MNHEY, SVGEGT. This CDR3 is CASSRQSNQPQHF. The CDR3 coding sequence is TGTGCCAGCAGTCGACAGAGCAATCAGCCCCAGCATTTT.

This sequence joins TRBV6-2 or TRBV6-3 and TRBJ2-7, with TRBD2 matching 7 bases. V lost 3 bases and J lost 3; bases outside the gene matches: 8. This CDR3 region has 15 residues. CDR1 is MNHEY, CDR2 SVGEGT, per germline. CDR3 coding DNA: TGTGCCAGCAGTTATGGGAGGGGAAGGAGCTACGAGCAGTACTTC. It is translated as CASSYGRGRSYEQYF.

The chain uses TRBV7-2 and TRBJ2-3, with D hard to call. Germline assignment: CDR1 SGHTA and CDR2 FQGNSA. There are 13 residues in the CDR3. The germline V and J ends were trimmed by 6 bases and 6 bases, with 13 bases remaining between them. CDR3 amino acids: CASRTPSGDTQYF. CDR3 coding DNA: TGTGCCAGCAGGACCCCTTCGGGTGATACGCAGTATTTT.

The chain couples TRBV5-5 to TRBJ2-6; D is perhaps TRBD2 (6 bases). The V gene lost 3 bases and the J gene lost 0 bases, with 13 bases spanning the gap. The length of the CDR3 is 17 residues. The germline V gene encodes CDR1 SGHKS and CDR2 YYEKEE (reference sequence). The CDR3 here is CASSSGGGSSGANVLTF. The CDR3 nucleotides read TGTGCCAGCAGCTCTGGTGGGGGGAGCTCTGGGGCCAACGTCCTGACTTTC. The variable domain in full, with the rest retrieved from reference TRBV5-5 and TRBJ2-6, is DAGVTQSPTHLIKTRGQQVTLRCSPISGHKSVSWYQQVLGQGPQFIFQYYEKEERGRGNFPDRFSARQFPNYSSELNVNALLLGDSALYLCASSSGGGSSGANVLTFGAGSRLTVL.

The V and J genes are TRBV29-1 and TRBJ2-1, with TRBD1 as a possible D gene (5 bases). V lost 4 bases and J lost 7, with 20 bases in between. Germline assignment: CDR1 SQVTM and CDR2 ANQGSEA. The length of the CDR3 is 15 residues. CDR3 DNA sequence: TGCAGCGTTGCGGTTTCTGCACCCAGGGAAAATGAGCAGTTCTTC. It yields the protein CSVAVSAPRENEQFF.

This clone came up a few times. The gene calls are TRBV18 and TRBJ2-5; 8 positions match TRBD1. The germline CDR1 and CDR2 sequences are KGHSH and LQKENI. The CDR3 loop spans 16 amino acids. The V segment lost 0 bases and the J segment 2 bases; nucleotides outside the gene matches: 5. The CDR3: CASSPPRTGLQETQYF. The CDR3 DNA follows: TGTGCCAGCTCACCACCGCGGACAGGGCTTCAAGAGACCCAGTACTTC.